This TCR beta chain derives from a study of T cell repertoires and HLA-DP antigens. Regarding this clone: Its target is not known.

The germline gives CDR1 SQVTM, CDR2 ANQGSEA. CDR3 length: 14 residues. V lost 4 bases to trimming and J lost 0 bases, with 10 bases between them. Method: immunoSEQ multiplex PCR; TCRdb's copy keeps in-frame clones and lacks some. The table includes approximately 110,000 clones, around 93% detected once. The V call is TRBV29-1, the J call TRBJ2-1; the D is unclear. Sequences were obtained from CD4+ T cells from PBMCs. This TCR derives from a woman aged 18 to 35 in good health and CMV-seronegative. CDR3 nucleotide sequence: TGCAGCGTTGTTCGGGTAAGCTCCTACAATGAGCAGTTCTTC. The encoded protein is CSVVRVSSYNEQFF.